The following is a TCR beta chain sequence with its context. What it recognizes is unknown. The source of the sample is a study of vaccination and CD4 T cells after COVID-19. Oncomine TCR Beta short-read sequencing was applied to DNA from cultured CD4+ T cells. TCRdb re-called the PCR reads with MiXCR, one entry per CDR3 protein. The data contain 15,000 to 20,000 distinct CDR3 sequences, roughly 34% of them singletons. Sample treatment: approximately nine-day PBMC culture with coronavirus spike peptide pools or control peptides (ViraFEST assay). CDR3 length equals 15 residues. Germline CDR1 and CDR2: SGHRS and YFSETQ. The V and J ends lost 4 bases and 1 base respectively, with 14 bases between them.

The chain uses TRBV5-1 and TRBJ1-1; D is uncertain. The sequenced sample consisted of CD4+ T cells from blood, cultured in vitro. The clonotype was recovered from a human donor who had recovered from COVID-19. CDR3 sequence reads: CASSPQTPENTEAFF. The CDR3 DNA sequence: TGCGCCAGCAGCCCACAGACACCGGAGAACACTGAAGCTTTCTTT.